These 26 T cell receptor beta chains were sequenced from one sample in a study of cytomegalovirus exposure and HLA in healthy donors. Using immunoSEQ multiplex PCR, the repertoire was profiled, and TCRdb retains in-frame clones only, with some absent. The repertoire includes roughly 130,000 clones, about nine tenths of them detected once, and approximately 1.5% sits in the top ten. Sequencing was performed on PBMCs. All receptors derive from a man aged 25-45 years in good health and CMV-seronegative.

CDR3 sequence reads: CASRTTGTQREQYF. The CDR3 DNA reads as TGTGCCAGCAGGACTACCGGGACACAGAGGGAGCAGTACTTC. The gene calls are TRBV2 and TRBJ2-7; possibly TRBD1 for D (6 bases). CDR3 length equals 14 residues. CDR1 SNHLY and CDR2 FYNNEI come from the germline V gene. The V end was cut by 6 bases, the J end by 7 bases, with 19 bases between.

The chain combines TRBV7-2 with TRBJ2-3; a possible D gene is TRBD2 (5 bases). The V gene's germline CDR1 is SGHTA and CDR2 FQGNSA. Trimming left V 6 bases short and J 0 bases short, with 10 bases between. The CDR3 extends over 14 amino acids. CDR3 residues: CASSPLASTDTQYF. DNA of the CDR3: TGTGCCAGCAGTCCGTTAGCGAGCACAGATACGCAGTATTTT.

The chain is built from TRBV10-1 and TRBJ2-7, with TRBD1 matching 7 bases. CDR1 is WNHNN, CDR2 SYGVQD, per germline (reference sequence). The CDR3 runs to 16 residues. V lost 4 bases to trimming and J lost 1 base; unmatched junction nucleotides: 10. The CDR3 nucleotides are TGCGCCAGCAGTGGCCGTCGGACAGGTTCTTCCTACGAGCAGTACTTC. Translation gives CASSGRRTGSSYEQYF.

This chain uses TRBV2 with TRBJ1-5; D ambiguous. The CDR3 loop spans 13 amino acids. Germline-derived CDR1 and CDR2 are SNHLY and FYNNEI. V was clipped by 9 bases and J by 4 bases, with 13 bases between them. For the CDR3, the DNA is TGTGCCAGGGGAGCGTGGAGAAATCAGCCCCAGCATTTT. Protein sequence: CARGAWRNQPQHF. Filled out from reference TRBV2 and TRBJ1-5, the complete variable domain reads EPEVTQTPSHQVTQMGQEVILRCVPISNHLYFYWYRQILGQKVEFLVSFYNNEISEKSEIFDDQFSVERPDGSNFTLKIRSTKLEDSAMYFCARGAWRNQPQHFGDGTRLSIL.

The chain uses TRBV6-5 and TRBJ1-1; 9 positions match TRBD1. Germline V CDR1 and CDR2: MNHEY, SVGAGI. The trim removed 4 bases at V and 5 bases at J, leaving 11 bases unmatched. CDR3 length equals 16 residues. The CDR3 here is CASSSNANRGPTEAFF. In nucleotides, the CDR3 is TGTGCCAGCAGTTCCAACGCTAACAGGGGGCCGACTGAAGCTTTCTTT.

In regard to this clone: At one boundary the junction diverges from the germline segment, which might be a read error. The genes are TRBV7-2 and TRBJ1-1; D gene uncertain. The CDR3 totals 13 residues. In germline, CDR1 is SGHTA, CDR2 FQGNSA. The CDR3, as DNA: TGTGCCAGCAGCTTGGAGGGCAACACTGAGGCTTTCTTT. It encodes CASSLEGNTEAFF.

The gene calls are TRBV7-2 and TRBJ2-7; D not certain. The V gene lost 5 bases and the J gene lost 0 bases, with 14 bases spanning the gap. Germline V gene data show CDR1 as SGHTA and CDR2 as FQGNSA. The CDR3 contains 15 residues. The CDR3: CASSRPVGSSYEQYF. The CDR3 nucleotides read TGTGCCAGCAGCCGCCCGGTGGGCAGCTCCTACGAGCAGTACTTC. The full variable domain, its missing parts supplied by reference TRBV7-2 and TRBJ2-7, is GAGVSQSPSNKVTEKGKDVELRCDPISGHTALYWYRQSLGQGLEFLIYFQGNSAPDKSGLPSDRFSAERTGGSVSTLTIQRTQQEDSAVYLCASSRPVGSSYEQYFGPGTRLTVT.

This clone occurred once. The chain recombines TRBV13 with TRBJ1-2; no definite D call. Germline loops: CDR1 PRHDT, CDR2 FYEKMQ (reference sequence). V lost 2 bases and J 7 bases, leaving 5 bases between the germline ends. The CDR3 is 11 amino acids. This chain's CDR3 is CASSLTTGYTF. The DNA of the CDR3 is TGTGCCAGCAGCTTAACAACTGGCTACACCTTC. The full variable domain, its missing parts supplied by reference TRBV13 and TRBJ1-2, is AAGVIQSPRHLIKEKRETATLKCYPIPRHDTVYWYQQGPGQDPQFLISFYEKMQSDKGSIPDRFSAQQFSDYHSELNMSSLELGDSALYFCASSLTTGYTFGSGTRLTVV.

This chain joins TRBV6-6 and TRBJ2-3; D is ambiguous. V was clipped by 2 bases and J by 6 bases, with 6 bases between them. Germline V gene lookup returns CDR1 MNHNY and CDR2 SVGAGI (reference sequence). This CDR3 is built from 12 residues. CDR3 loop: CASSYEADTQYF. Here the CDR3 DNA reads TGTGCCAGCAGTTACGAGGCTGATACGCAGTATTTT.

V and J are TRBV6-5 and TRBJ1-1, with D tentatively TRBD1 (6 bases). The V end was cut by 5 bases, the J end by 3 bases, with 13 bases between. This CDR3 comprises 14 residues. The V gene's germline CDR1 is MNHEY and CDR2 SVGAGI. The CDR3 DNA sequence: TGTGCCAGCAGTCCCGAGGGGGGGCACACTGAAGCTTTCTTT. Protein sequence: CASSPEGGHTEAFF.

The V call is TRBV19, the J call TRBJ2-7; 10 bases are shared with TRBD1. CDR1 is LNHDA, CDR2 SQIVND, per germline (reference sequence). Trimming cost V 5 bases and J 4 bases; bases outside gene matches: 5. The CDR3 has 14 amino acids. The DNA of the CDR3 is TGTGCCAGTAGTCCCGGACAGGGGGGGTACGAGCAGTACTTC. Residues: CASSPGQGGYEQYF. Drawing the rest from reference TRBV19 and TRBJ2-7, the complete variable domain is DGGITQSPKYLFRKEGQNVTLSCEQNLNHDAMYWYRQDPGQGLRLIYYSQIVNDFQKGDIAEGYSVSREKKESFPLTVTSAQKNPTAFYLCASSPGQGGYEQYFGPGTRLTVT.

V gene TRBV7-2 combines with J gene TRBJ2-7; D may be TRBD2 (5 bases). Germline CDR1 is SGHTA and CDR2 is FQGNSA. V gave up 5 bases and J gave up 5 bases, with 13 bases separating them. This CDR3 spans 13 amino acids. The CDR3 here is CASSPSGSHEQYF. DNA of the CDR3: TGTGCCAGCAGCCCCTCGGGGAGCCACGAGCAGTACTTC. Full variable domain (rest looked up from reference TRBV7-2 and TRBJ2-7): GAGVSQSPSNKVTEKGKDVELRCDPISGHTALYWYRQSLGQGLEFLIYFQGNSAPDKSGLPSDRFSAERTGGSVSTLTIQRTQQEDSAVYLCASSPSGSHEQYFGPGTRLTVT.

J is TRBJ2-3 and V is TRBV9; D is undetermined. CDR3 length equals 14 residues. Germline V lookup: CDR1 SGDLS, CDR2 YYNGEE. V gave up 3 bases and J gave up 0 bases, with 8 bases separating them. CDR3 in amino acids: CASSEATSTDTQYF. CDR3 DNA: TGTGCCAGCAGCGAAGCGACTAGCACAGATACGCAGTATTTT. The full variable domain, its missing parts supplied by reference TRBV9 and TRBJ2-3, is DSGVTQTPKHLITATGQRVTLRCSPRSGDLSVYWYQQSLDQGLQFLIQYYNGEERAKGNILERFSAQQFPDLHSELNLSSLELGDSALYFCASSEATSTDTQYFGPGTRLTVL.

CDR3 bases: TGTGCTAGTGGTTCCCGGGACAGGGACAATGAGCAGTTCTTC. Translation: CASGSRDRDNEQFF. V and J are TRBV12-5 and TRBJ2-1, with 9 positions matching TRBD1. V shed 4 bases and J 5 bases; nucleotides not matched to a gene: 3. This CDR3 has 14 amino acids. Germline CDR1 and CDR2: LGHNT and FRNRAP.

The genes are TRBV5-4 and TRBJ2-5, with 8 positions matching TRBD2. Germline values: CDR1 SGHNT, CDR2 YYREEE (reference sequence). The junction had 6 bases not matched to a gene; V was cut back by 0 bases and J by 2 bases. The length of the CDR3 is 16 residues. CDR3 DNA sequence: TGTGCCAGCAGCTTGGATGCGCGGGAGGCACAAGAGACCCAGTACTTC. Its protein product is CASSLDAREAQETQYF.

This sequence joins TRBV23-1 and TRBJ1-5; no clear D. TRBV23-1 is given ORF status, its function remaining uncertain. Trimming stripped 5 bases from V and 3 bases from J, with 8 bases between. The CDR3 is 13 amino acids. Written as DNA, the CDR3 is TGCGCCAGCAGTTTCCAGAACAATCAGCCCCAGCATTTT. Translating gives CASSFQNNQPQHF.

The DNA of the CDR3 is TGTGCCAGCAGCTTGGTCGGGAGCACTGAAGCTTTCTTT. The encoded protein is CASSLVGSTEAFF. The chain combines TRBV5-6 with TRBJ1-1; D not resolved. V was trimmed by 0 bases and J by 4 bases, leaving 7 bases between them. This CDR3 comprises 13 residues. Per germline, CDR1 SGHDT and CDR2 YYEEEE.

CDR3 coding DNA: TGTGCCAGCAGCCCGCGGACTAGCGGGAGATCATCCGAGCAGTACTTC. Translation: CASSPRTSGRSSEQYF. This chain connects TRBV11-3 to TRBJ2-7, with TRBD2 matching over 13 bases. Germline V gene sequence: CDR1 SGHNT, CDR2 YENEEA. The ends lost 5 bases at V and 6 bases at J; junction bases unmatched: 10. The CDR3 length is 16 residues.

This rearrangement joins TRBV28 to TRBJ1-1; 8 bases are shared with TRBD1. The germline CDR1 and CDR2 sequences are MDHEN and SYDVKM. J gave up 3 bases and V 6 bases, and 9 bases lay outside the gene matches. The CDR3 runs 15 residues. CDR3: CASRGTGLRYTEAFF. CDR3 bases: TGTGCCAGCAGGGGGACAGGACTTCGTTACACTGAAGCTTTCTTT.

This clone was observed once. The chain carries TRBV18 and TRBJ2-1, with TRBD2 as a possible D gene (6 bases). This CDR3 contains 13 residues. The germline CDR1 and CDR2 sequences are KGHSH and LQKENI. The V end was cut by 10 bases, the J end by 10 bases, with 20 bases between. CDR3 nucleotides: TGTGCCACCTCCCTCAAAAGTCTAGCGGAGCAGTTCTTC. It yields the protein CATSLKSLAEQFF.

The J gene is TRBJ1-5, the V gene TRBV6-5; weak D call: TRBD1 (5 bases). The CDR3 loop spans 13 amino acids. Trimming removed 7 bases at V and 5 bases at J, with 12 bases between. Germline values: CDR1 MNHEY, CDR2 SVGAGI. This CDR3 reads CASMRGTDQPQHF. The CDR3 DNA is TGTGCCAGCATGAGAGGGACTGATCAGCCCCAGCATTTT.

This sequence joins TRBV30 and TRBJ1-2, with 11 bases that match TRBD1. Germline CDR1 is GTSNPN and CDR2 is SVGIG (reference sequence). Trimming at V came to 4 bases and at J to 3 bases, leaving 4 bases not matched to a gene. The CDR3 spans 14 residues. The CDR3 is CAWKGDRGDYGYTF. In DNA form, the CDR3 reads TGTGCCTGGAAAGGGGACAGGGGGGACTATGGCTACACCTTC.

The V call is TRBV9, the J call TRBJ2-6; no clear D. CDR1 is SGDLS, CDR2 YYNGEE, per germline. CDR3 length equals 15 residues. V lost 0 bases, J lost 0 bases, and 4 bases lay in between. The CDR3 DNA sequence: TGTGCCAGCAGCGTAGCGGGCTCTGGGGCCAACGTCCTGACTTTC. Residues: CASSVAGSGANVLTF.

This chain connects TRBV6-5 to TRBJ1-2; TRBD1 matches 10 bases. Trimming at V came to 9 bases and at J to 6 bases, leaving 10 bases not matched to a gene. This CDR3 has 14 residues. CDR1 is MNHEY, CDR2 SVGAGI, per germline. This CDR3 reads CASLGQGKENGYTF. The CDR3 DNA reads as TGTGCCAGTTTGGGACAGGGGAAGGAAAATGGCTACACCTTC.

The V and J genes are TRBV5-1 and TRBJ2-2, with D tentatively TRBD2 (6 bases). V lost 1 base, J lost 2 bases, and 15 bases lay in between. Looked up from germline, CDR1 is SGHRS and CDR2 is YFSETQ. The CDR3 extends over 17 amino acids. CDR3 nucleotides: TGCGCCAGCAGCTTGTTCTTAGGAGGGAGTAACACCGGGGAGCTGTTTTTT. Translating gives CASSLFLGGSNTGELFF.

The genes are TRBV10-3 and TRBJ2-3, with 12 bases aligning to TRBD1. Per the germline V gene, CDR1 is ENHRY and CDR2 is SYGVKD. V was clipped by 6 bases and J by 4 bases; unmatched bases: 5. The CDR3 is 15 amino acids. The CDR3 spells CAISPGTGGADTQYF. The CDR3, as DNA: TGTGCCATCAGCCCCGGGACAGGGGGCGCAGATACGCAGTATTTT.